The clone carrying this TCR beta chain was picked up a small number of times. Antigen: not known. The sample belongs to a study of T cell repertoires in cytomegalovirus infection. Study context: Evidence of both CMV infection and a matching HLA type came from public TCR beta signatures. Overall study results and limits: Accumulated public TCR beta family frequency recognized individuals carrying CMV together with the relevant HLA. Across the ex vivo response, the dominant clonotypes were HLA-C-restricted CMV-specific TCR beta clonotypes.

The ends lost 4 bases at V and 5 bases at J; junction bases unmatched: 12. This CDR3 spans 16 amino acids. Germline CDR1 is ENHRY and CDR2 is SYGVKD. TCRdb redid the calling of the reads with MiXCR, one entry per CDR3 protein. This sample has hundreds of thousands of distinct CDR3 sequences, with 20% to 25% found just once. Sequencing was performed on CD8+ T cells from PBMCs. The chain has TRBV10-3 and TRBJ1-2, with 8 nucleotides matching TRBD1. The source is a human donor in good health (CMV status not recorded). Some clones in this sample may be carry-over from other donors' samples. CDR3: CAISGPHGQGRYGYTF. The DNA of the CDR3 is TGTGCCATCAGTGGGCCCCACGGACAGGGTCGATATGGCTACACCTTC.